The clone carrying this T cell receptor (beta chain) was detected ten times or more. Its antigen is as yet unknown. This sample is drawn from a study of post-analysis software for immune sequencing data. Built from TCR beta cDNA, the libraries had unique molecular identifiers in them. Researchers reported 520,000 or so cDNA molecules coming from around 1 to 9.1 million T cells. TCRdb used MiXCR to reprocess the PCR reads, holding one entry per CDR3 protein. The sample shows fewer than 850,000 distinct CDR3 sequences, roughly 29% of them seen only once. General study points: About five TRBV segments, including TRBV5-6, TRBV5-1 and TRBV20-1, were more frequent in patients than controls.

V was trimmed by 3 bases and J by 5 bases, leaving 16 bases between them. This CDR3 spans 15 amino acids. CDR1 and CDR2 from the germline V gene are SGHKS and YYEKEE (reference sequence). The V and J genes are TRBV5-5 and TRBJ2-3; D is perhaps TRBD1 or TRBD2 (5 bases each). The sequence derives from a girl between 10 and 17 years old with multiple sclerosis. The material sequenced was blood. CDR3 sequence: CASSSLGPGGDTQYF. CDR3 coding DNA: TGTGCCAGCAGCTCTCTGGGGCCTGGGGGAGATACGCAGTATTTT.